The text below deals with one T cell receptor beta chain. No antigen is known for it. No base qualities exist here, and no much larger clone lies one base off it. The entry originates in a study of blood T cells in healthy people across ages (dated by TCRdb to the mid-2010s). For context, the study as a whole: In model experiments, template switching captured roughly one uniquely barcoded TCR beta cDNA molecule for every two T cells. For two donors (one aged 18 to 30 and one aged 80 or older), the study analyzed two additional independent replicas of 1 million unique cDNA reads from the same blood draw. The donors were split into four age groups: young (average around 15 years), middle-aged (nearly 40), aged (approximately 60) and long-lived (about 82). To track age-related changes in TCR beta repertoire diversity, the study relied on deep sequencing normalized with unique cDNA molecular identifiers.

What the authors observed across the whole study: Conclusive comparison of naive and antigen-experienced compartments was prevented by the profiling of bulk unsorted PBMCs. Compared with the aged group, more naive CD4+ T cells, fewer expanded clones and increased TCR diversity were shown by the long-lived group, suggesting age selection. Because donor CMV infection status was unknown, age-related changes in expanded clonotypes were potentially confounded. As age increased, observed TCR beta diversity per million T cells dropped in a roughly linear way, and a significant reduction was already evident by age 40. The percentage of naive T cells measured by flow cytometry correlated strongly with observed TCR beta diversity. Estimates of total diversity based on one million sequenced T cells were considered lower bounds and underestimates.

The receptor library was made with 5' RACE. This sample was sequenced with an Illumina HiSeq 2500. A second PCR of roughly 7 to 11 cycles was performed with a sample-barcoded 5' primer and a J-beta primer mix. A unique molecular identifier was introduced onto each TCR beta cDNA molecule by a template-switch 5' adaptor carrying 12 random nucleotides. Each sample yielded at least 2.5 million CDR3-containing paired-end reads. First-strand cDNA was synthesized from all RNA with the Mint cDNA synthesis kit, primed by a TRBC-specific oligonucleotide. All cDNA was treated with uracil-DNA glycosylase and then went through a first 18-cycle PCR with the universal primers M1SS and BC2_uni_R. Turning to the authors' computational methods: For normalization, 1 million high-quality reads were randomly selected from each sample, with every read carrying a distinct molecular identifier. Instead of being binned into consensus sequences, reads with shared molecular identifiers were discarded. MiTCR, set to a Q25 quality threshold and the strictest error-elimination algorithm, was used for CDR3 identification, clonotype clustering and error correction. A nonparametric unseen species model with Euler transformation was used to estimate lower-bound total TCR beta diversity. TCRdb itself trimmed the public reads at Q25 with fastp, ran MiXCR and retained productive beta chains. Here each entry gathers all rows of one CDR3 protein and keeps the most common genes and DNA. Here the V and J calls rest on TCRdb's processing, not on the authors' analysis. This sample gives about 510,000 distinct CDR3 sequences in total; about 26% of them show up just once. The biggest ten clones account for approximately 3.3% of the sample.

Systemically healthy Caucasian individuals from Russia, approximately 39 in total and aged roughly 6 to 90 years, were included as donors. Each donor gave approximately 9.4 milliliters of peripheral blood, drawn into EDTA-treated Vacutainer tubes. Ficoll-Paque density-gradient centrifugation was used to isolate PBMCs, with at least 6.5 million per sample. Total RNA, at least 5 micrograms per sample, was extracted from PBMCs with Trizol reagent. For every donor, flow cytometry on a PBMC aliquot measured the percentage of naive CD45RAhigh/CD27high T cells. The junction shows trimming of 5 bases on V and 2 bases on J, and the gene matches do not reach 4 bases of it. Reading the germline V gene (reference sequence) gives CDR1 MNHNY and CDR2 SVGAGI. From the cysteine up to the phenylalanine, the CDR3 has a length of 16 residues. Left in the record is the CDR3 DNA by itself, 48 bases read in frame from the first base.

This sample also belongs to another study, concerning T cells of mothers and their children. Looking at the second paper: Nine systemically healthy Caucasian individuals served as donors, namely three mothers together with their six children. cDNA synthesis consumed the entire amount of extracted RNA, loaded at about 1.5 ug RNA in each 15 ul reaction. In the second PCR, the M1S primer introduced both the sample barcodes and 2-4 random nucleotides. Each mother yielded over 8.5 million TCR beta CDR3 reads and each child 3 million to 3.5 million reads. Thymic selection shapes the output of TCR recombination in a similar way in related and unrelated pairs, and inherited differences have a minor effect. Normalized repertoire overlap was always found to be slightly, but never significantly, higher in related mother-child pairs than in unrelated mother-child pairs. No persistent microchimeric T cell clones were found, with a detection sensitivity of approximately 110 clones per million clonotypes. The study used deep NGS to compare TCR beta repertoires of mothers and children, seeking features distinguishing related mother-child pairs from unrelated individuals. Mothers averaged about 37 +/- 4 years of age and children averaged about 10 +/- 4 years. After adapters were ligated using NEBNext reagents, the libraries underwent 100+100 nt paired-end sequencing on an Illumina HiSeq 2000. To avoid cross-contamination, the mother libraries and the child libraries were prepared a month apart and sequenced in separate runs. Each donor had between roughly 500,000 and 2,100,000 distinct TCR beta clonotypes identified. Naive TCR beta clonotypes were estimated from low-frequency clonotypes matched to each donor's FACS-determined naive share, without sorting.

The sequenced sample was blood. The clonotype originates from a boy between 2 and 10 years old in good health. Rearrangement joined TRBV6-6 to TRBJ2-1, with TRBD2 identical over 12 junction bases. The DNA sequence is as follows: TGTGCCAGCAGTCGACTAGCGGGGGAACCCTACAATGAGCAGTTCTTC. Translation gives CASSRLAGEPYNEQFF.